This paragraph reports one T cell receptor beta chain. Its matching antigen is unknown. TCRdb called the reads again in MiXCR, with one record for every CDR3 protein. The sample consists of about a million distinct CDR3 sequences, approximately 30% of them appearing once. CDR1 MNHNS and CDR2 SASEGT come from the germline V gene. This CDR3 comprises 18 residues. The J segment lost 4 bases and the V segment lost 2 bases, leaving 12 bases of the junction unmatched. The record originates from a study of T cell repertoires in cytomegalovirus infection. Across the whole study: Public TCR beta signatures indicated both CMV infection and matching HLA type.

The rearrangement joins TRBV6-1 to TRBJ2-2, with 8 bases matching TRBD1. The source was cultured CD8+ T cells from PBMCs, collected from culture after CMV antigen stimulation. The TCR sequence derives from a human donor in good health (CMV status not recorded). Some clones in this sample may be carry-over from other donors' samples. The CDR3: CASSESFWAGGITGELFF. DNA of the CDR3: TGTGCCAGCAGTGAATCGTTTTGGGCAGGGGGCATCACCGGGGAGCTGTTTTTT.